The 14 T cell receptor beta chains below all came from one sample that was sequenced in a study of blood T cell repertoires in COVID-19. The protocol was immunoSEQ multiplex PCR, while the TCRdb copy is restricted to in-frame clones and leaves out a portion. The sample records about 130,000 clones, just under 85% being singletons. Sequenced sample: peripheral blood. These receptors came from a woman in her forties or fifties with acute or convalescent COVID-19.

The V gene is TRBV30, the J gene TRBJ1-1, with 9 bases fitting TRBD1. V shed 4 bases, J shed 4 bases, and the junction held 7 bases outside the gene matches. The CDR3 length is 14 residues. CDR1 is GTSNPN and CDR2 is SVGIG in the germline V gene (reference sequence). Written as DNA, the CDR3 is TGTGCCTGGATAGAGGGGACAGGGTTCACTGAAGCTTTCTTT. Its protein product is CAWIEGTGFTEAFF.

V usage is TRBV11-2 and J usage is TRBJ1-6; 10 nucleotides match TRBD1. From germline, CDR1 is SGHAT and CDR2 FQNNGV. Unmatched junction bases numbered 6, after V lost 6 bases and J lost 10 bases. The CDR3 has 14 amino acids. For the CDR3, the DNA is TGTGCCAGCAGGGGGACAGGGGTACGATCACCCCTCCACTTT. It specifies CASRGTGVRSPLHF.

This clone was seen more than once but under ten times. This rearrangement joins TRBV6-5 to TRBJ1-2; 8 nucleotides agree with TRBD1. Unmatched junction bases numbered 1, after V lost 5 bases and J lost 8 bases. Per the germline V gene, CDR1 is MNHEY and CDR2 is SVGAGI. CDR3 length: 11 amino acids. The CDR3, as DNA: TGTGCCAGCAGTACAGGGGGAGGCTACACCTTC. It codes for CASSTGGGYTF.

This clone was found once. The chain recombines TRBV2 with TRBJ1-6; D is possibly TRBD1 (5 bases). V lost 7 bases to trimming and J lost 8 bases, with 12 bases between them. The CDR3 runs to 13 residues. Looked up from germline, CDR1 is SNHLY and CDR2 is FYNNEI. The DNA of the CDR3 is TGTGCCAGCACCTCGGGGGGGGATTCACCCCTCCACTTT. Its translation is CASTSGGDSPLHF.

The gene calls are TRBV5-1 and TRBJ1-1; 9 bases map to TRBD1. This CDR3 is 14 amino acids long. The germline CDR1 and CDR2 sequences are SGHRS and YFSETQ. The J segment lost 5 bases and the V segment lost 1 base, leaving 3 bases of the junction unmatched. As DNA, the CDR3 is TGCGCCAGCAGCTTGACAGGGGGCAAGACTGAAGCTTTCTTT. This codes for CASSLTGGKTEAFF.

The J gene is TRBJ2-7, the V gene TRBV2; the match to TRBD1 covers 9 bases. This CDR3 is built from 15 residues. Trimming at V came to 6 bases and at J to 3 bases, leaving 9 bases not matched to a gene. Germline assignment: CDR1 SNHLY and CDR2 FYNNEI. The CDR3 loop reads CASSQTRDRDYEQYF. CDR3 bases: TGTGCCAGCAGCCAAACGAGGGACAGGGACTACGAGCAGTACTTC.

The chain employs TRBV5-5 and TRBJ1-3; TRBD1 matches 7 bases. V dropped 4 bases and J dropped 1; count of bases not matched to a gene: 5. This CDR3 has 15 residues. Germline loops: CDR1 SGHKS, CDR2 YYEKEE (reference sequence). The CDR3 DNA reads as TGTGCCAGCAGCAGAGGGGGCCTATCTGGAAACACCATATATTTT. Its translation: CASSRGGLSGNTIYF.

The DNA of the CDR3 is TGTGCCAGCTCACCCACCTTTCAGGCTACCACAGATACGCAGTATTTT. It codes for CASSPTFQATTDTQYF. This rearrangement joins TRBV18 to TRBJ2-3; D is undetermined. Germline V CDR1 and CDR2: KGHSH, LQKENI. Trimming removed 3 bases at V and 2 bases at J, with 15 bases between. This CDR3 contains 16 residues.

The rearrangement joins TRBV13 to TRBJ1-2; 7 bases map to TRBD1. Germline V gene lookup returns CDR1 PRHDT and CDR2 FYEKMQ (reference sequence). Losses at the gene ends were 5 bases for V and 2 bases for J; bases not matched to a gene: 8. This CDR3 spans 15 amino acids. CDR3 nucleotide sequence: TGTGCCAGCAGCCAAATGAGACAGGGAAACTATGGCTACACCTTC. This encodes CASSQMRQGNYGYTF.

The chain uses TRBV30 and TRBJ2-7, with 10 bases fitting TRBD2. The germline CDR1 and CDR2 sequences are GTSNPN and SVGIG (reference sequence). This CDR3 has 15 residues. Germline trimming cut 2 bases from V and 4 bases from J; bases unmatched to any gene: 8. The CDR3 DNA reads as TGTGCCTGGAGTAGCGGGGGGGCAAGTAGGTACGAGCAGTACTTC. This gives the protein CAWSSGGASRYEQYF.

This clone occurred once. The chain has TRBV25-1 and TRBJ2-7; 10 bases map to TRBD1. CDR1 and CDR2 from the germline V gene are MGHDK and SYGVNS. J was trimmed by 1 base and V by 4 bases; bases with no gene match: 4. CDR3 length: 15 residues. The DNA of the CDR3 is TGTGCCAGCAGTGTTCCGGGACAGGGGTCCTACGAGCAGTACTTC. This codes for CASSVPGQGSYEQYF.

This clone was detected once. This rearrangement joins TRBV27 to TRBJ1-1, with D tentatively TRBD1 (6 bases). The germline CDR1 and CDR2 sequences are MNHEY and SMNVEV (reference sequence). The CDR3 consists of 14 residues. V gave up 0 bases and J gave up 6 bases, with 11 bases separating them. The CDR3 bases are TGTGCCAGCAGTTTATCCCCAGGGGTTTCTGAAGCTTTCTTT. Translation gives CASSLSPGVSEAFF.

The gene calls are TRBV27 and TRBJ1-4, with D possibly TRBD1 on 6 matching bases. Trimming cost V 6 bases and J 5 bases, with 16 bases left between them. The germline V gene has CDR1 MNHEY and CDR2 SMNVEV (reference sequence). The CDR3 loop spans 15 amino acids. CDR3 loop: CASRLTGIGNEKLFF. The CDR3 nucleotides read TGTGCCAGCAGACTTACAGGGATCGGGAATGAAAAACTGTTTTTT.

This clone came up once. The chain combines TRBV30 with TRBJ1-6, with a tentative D call TRBD1 (6 bases). The CDR3 is made up of 15 amino acids. V was clipped by 3 bases and J by 7 bases, with 16 bases between them. Per germline, CDR1 GTSNPN and CDR2 SVGIG (reference sequence). Here the CDR3 DNA reads TGTGCCTGGAGAGTCCAGGGGATGGGAAATTCACCCCTCCACTTT. Encoded protein: CAWRVQGMGNSPLHF.